The sequence of this TCR beta chain was determined in a study of T cells after yellow fever vaccination. This clonotype was observed a few times. V lost 6 bases and J 7 bases, leaving 18 bases between the germline ends. The CDR3 has 14 residues. Germline CDR1 and CDR2: MNHEY and SVGEGT. Each CDR3 protein gets one entry after TCRdb re-called the 5' RACE reads with MiXCR. Here the sample spans 400,000 or so distinct CDR3 sequences, roughly 20% being singletons. The TCR comes from a man between 18 and 35 years old who received the YFV17D yellow fever vaccine. This rearrangement joins TRBV6-2 or TRBV6-3 to TRBJ1-2; TRBD1 is a possible D gene (6 bases). The material was PBMCs, obtained before the yellow fever booster vaccination. The CDR3 DNA reads as TGTGCCAGCAGGGAGATCGGGGGCCCTTTTGGCTACACCTTC. Amino acids: CASREIGGPFGYTF.